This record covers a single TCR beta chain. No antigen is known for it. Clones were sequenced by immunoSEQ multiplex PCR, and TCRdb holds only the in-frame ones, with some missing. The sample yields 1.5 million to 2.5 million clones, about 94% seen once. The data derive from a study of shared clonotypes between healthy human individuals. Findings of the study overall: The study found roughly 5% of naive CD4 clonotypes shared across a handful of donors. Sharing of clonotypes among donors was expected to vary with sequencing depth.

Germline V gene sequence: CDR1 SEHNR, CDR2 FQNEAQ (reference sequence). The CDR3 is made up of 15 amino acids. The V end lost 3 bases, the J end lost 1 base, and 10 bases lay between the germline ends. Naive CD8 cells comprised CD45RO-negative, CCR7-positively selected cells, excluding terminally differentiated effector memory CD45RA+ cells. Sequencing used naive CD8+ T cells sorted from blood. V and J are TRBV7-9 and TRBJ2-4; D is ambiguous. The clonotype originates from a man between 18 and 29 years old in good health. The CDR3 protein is CASSFPSGAKNIQYF. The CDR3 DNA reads TGTGCCAGCAGCTTCCCGTCAGGTGCCAAAAACATTCAGTACTTC.